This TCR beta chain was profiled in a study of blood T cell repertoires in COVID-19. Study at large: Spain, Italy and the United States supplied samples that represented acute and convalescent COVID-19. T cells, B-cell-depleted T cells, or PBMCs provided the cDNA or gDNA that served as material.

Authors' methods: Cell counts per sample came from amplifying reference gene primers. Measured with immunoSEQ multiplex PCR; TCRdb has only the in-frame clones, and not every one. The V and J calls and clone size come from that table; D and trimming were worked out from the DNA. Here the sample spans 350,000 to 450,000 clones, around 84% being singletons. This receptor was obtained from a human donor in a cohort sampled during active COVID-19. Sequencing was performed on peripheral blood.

Written as DNA, the CDR3 is TGCGCCAGCAGCCAAGATCTCGCGGGACTAGCGGGAGGGCCCTCCTTAGATACGCAGTATTTT. It translates to CASSQDLAGLAGGPSLDTQYF. This rearrangement joins TRBV4-1 to TRBJ2-3; 16 bases line up with TRBD2. Germline loops: CDR1 MGHRA, CDR2 YSYEKL. J lost 5 bases, V lost 0 bases, and 14 bases had no gene match. The CDR3 covers 21 residues.